Sequencing of this TCR beta chain was carried out in a study of cytomegalovirus exposure and HLA in healthy donors. Study-wide results and caveats: In a later analysis, first-cohort TCR clusters were found to tend to co-occur in the approximately 120 validation repertoires. The study listed approximately 160 cytomegalovirus-associated TCR beta chains.

Profiled with immunoSEQ multiplex PCR; TCRdb holds only in-frame clones, not every one. Among some 170,000 clones listed, roughly 86% were seen once. V dropped 5 bases and J dropped 8; count of bases not matched to a gene: 7. Germline V gives CDR1 SQVTM, CDR2 ANQGSEA. This CDR3 contains 13 residues. In this sample, this clone turned up once. As yet, its antigen is unknown. V usage is TRBV29-1 and J usage is TRBJ2-1; TRBD1 agrees at 9 bases. Sequencing was performed on PBMCs. This clonotype was obtained from a man between 18 and 29 years old in good health and CMV-seropositive. The CDR3 DNA reads as TGCAGCGTTCAACAGGGGGCTCTAGATGAGCAGTTCTTC. It specifies CSVQQGALDEQFF.